This T cell receptor (beta chain) was sequenced in a study of blood T cells in healthy people across ages. CDR1 and CDR2 from the germline V gene are SQVTM and ANQGSEA. The CDR3 contains 14 residues. The V and J ends lost 1 base and 1 base respectively, with 10 bases between them. Next came a second PCR, run for about 7 to 12 cycles, which used a sample-barcoded 5' primer along with a J-beta primer mix. MiXCR was run by TCRdb on the 5' RACE reads, yielding one entry per CDR3 protein. Found here are roughly 900,000 distinct CDR3 sequences, about 48% of them singletons; the top ten hold around an eighth.

This receptor was taken from a man under 40 in good health. The chain is built from TRBV29-1 and TRBJ2-5, with a tentative D call TRBD2 (6 bases). The sample comprised blood. CDR3: CSVEGGVSQETQYF. The CDR3, as DNA: TGCAGCGTTGAAGGCGGGGTCTCCCAAGAGACCCAGTACTTC.